This T cell receptor (beta chain) comes out of a study of blood T cell repertoires in COVID-19. The germline gives CDR1 MNHEY, CDR2 SMNVEV (reference sequence). Trimming stripped 0 bases from V and 2 bases from J, with 6 bases between. The CDR3 totals 14 residues. TCRdb's copy holds only in-frame clones and misses some; the assay was immunoSEQ multiplex PCR. In the table there are approximately 290,000 clones, more than 80% of which are singletons. J is TRBJ2-3 and V is TRBV27; D unclear. Sequences were obtained from PBMCs or T cells enriched from blood (not recorded which). The receptor was isolated from a woman aged 25 to 39 who had recovered from COVID-19. In DNA form, the CDR3 reads TGTGCCAGCAGTTTATCTCCTCTCACAGATACGCAGTATTTT. The encoded protein is CASSLSPLTDTQYF.